Sequencing of this T cell receptor (beta chain) was carried out in a study of blood T cells in healthy people across ages. Trimming removed 4 bases from V and 2 bases from J, with 9 bases in between. The CDR3 runs to 14 residues. Per germline, CDR1 MNHEY and CDR2 SMNVEV (reference sequence). A second PCR of 7 to 11 cycles used a sample-barcoded 5' primer and a J-beta primer mix. Tags on each cDNA molecule came from a template-switch adaptor with 12 random nucleotides. Paired-end reads containing CDR3 totaled no fewer than 3 million for each sample. One entry per CDR3 protein results from TCRdb running MiXCR on the 5' RACE reads. The data hold about 900,000 distinct CDR3 sequences, with around 48% observed a single time. Every donor gave approximately 10 milliliters of peripheral blood.

The chain couples TRBV27 to TRBJ1-3, with a possible D match to TRBD1 (5 bases). Specimen: blood. This TCR derives from a man aged 30-40 years in good health. The CDR3 spells CASSSTEAGNTIYF. Here the CDR3 DNA reads TGTGCCAGCAGTTCGACAGAGGCTGGAAACACCATATATTTT.